This TCR beta chain appears in the sequencing data of a study of T cell changes during pregnancy in multiple sclerosis (dated by TCRdb to between 2018 and 2020). For the wider study: The study examined how the T cell repertoire changed over the course of pregnancy in women with multiple sclerosis.

Libraries were prepared through the immunoSEQ multiplex PCR assay. TCRdb took this table from immuneACCESS and kept in-frame rearrangements with V and J called. Such tables lack part of the clones; where checked against another copy, unresolved V genes explain under half of the gap, and the rest is unexplained. The sample contains roughly 48,000 clones, around 92% of them found a single time. The ten largest clones represent approximately 0.25% of the sample. The CDR3 measures 15 amino acids from cysteine to phenylalanine. Only CDR3 DNA remains: 45 bases, in frame from the first base. Trimming accounts for 5 bases at V and 5 bases at J, while the number of junction bases matched to no gene is 5. The germline V gene supplies CDR1 SGHDN and CDR2 FVKESK. As to this clone: The specificity of this receptor is unknown. Base qualities are not at hand, and no much larger clone is one base apart.

The chain employs TRBV14 and TRBJ2-7, and TRBD2 aligns with 14 junction nucleotides. The receptor comes from a female donor with multiple sclerosis, enrolled in a pregnancy study. The sequencing here drew on CD4+ T cells from peripheral blood mononuclear cells, taken in the third trimester of pregnancy. In nucleotides, the sequence is TGTGCCAGCAGCGCCCGACTAGCGGGAGGGCACGAGCAGTACTTC. It specifies CASSARLAGGHEQYF.